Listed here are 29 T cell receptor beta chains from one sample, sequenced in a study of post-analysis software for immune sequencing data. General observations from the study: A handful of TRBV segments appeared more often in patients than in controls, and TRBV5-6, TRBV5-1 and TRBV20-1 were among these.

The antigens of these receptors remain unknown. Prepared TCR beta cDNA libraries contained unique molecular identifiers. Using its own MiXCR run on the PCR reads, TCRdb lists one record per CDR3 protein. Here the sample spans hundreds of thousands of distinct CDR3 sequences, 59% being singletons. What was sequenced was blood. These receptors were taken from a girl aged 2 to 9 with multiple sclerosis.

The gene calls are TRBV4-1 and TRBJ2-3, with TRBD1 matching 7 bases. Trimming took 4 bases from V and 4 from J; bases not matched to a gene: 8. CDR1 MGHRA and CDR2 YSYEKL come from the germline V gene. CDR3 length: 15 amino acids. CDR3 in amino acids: CASSPQHRGADTQYF. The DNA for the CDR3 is TGCGCCAGCAGCCCCCAGCACAGGGGAGCAGATACGCAGTATTTT.

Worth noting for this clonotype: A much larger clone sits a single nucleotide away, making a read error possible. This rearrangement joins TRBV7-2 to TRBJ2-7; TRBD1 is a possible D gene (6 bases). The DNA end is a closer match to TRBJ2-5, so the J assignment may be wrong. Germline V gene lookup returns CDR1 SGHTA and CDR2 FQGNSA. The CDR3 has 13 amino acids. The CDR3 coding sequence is TGTGTCAGCACCGCTACAGGGACGGGGACCCAGTACTTC. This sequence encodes CVSTATGTGTQYF.

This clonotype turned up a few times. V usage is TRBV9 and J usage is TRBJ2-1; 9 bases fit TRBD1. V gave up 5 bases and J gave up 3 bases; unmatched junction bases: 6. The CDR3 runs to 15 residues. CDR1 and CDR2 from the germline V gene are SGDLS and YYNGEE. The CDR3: CASREGQGRYNEQFF. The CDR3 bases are TGTGCCAGCAGGGAGGGACAGGGTCGCTACAATGAGCAGTTCTTC.

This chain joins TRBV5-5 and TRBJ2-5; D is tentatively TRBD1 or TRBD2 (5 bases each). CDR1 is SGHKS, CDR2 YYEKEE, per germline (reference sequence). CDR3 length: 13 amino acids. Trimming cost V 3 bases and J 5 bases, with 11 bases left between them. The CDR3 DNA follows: TGTGCCAGCAGCTGGGGACGTTGGGAGACCCAGTACTTC. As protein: CASSWGRWETQYF.

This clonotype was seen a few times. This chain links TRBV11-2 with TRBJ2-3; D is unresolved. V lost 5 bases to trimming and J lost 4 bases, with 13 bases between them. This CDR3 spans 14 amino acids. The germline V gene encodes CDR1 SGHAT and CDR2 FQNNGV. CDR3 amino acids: CASSARWPADTQYF. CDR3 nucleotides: TGTGCCAGCAGCGCCCGTTGGCCCGCAGATACGCAGTATTTT.

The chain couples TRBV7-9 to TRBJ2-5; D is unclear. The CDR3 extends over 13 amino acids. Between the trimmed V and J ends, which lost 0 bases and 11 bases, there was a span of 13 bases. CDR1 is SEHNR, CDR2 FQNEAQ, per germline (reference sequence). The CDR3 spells CASSLAGRNEQYF. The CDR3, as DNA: TGTGCCAGCAGCTTAGCGGGCCGAAATGAGCAGTACTTC.

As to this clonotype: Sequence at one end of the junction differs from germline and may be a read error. For the CDR3, the DNA is TGCAGTGCTAGAGATCGGCTGGGACCCTATGGCCACACCTTC. Translation: CSARDRLGPYGHTF. V gene TRBV20-1 combines with J gene TRBJ1-2; D is perhaps TRBD1 (5 bases). The CDR3 consists of 14 residues. Germline V gene data show CDR1 as DFQATT and CDR2 as SNEGSKA (reference sequence).

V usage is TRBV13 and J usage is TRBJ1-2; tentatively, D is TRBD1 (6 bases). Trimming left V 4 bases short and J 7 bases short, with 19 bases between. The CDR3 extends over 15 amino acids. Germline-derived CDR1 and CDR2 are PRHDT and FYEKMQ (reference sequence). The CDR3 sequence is CASSSYRVGSVGYTF. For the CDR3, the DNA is TGTGCCAGCAGCTCCTACAGGGTAGGGTCGGTTGGCTACACCTTC.

CDR3 in DNA: TGCAGTGCTAGAGTGACAGGCTCATTTTCCAATGAGCAGTTCTTC. This translates into CSARVTGSFSNEQFF. The genes are TRBV20-1 and TRBJ2-1, with D possibly matching TRBD1 (6 bases). V was shortened by 1 base and J by 6 bases, with 16 bases between the two germline ends. The CDR3 contains 15 residues. From germline, CDR1 is DFQATT and CDR2 SNEGSKA (reference sequence).

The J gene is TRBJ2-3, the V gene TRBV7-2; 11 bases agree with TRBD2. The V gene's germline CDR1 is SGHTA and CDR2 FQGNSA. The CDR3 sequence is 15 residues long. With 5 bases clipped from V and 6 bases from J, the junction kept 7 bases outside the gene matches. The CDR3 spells CASSAASGGLDTQYF. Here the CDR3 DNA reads TGTGCCAGCAGCGCCGCTAGCGGGGGGCTGGATACGCAGTATTTT.

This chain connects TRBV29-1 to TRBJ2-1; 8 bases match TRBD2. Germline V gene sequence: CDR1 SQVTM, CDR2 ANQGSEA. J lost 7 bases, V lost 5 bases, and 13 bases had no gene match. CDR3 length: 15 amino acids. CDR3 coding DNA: TGCAGCGTTTTGGGCGGGGGGACTAGGATGAATGAGCAGTTCTTC. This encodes CSVLGGGTRMNEQFF.

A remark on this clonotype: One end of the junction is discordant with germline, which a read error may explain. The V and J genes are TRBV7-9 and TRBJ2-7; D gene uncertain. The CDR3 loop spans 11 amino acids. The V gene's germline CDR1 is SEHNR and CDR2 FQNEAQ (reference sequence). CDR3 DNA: TGTGCCAGCAGCTCATTCTACGGGCAGTACTTC. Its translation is CASSSFYGQYF.

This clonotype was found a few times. The CDR3 DNA follows: TGCGCCAGCAGCCAAGATTTTGGCCAAGAGACCCAGTACTTC. Protein: CASSQDFGQETQYF. The genes are TRBV4-3 and TRBJ2-5; D is uncertain. The CDR3 contains 14 residues. V shed 0 bases and J shed 1 base, with 6 bases lying between them. Germline V gives CDR1 LGHNA, CDR2 YSLEER.

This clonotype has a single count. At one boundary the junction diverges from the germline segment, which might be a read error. DNA for the CDR3: TGTGCCAGTAGCTTGTTAGTTGGGGGGCGTAAAGAGACCCAGTACTTC. Its protein product is CASSLLVGGRKETQYF. The chain is built from TRBV5-6 and TRBJ2-5, with D perhaps given as TRBD1 or TRBD2 (6 bases each). From germline, CDR1 is SGHDT and CDR2 YYEEEE. The CDR3 runs to 16 residues.

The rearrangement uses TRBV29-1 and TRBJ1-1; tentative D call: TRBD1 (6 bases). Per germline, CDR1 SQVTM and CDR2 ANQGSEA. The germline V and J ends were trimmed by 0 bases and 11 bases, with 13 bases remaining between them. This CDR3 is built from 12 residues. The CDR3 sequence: CSVEDRGGGAFF. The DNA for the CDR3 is TGCAGCGTTGAAGATAGAGGAGGGGGGGCTTTCTTT.

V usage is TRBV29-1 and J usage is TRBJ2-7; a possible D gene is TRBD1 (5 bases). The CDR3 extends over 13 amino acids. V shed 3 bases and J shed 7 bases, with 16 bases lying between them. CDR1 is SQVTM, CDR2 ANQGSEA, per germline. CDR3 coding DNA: TGCAGCGTTGAGGGTAGGGGAATGGTTGAGCAGTACTTC. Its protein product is CSVEGRGMVEQYF.

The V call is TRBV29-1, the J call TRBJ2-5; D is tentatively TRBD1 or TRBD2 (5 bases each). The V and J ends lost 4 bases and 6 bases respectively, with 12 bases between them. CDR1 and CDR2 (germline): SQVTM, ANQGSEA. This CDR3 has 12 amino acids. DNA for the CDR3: TGCAGCGTTGGGGGGTTTCGGAAGACCCAGTACTTC. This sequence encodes CSVGGFRKTQYF.

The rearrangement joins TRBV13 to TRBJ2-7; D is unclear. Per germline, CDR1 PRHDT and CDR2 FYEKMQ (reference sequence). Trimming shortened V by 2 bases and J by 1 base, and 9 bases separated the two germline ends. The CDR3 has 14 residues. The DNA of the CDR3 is TGTGCCAGCAGCTTATGGAAGGGTTCCTACGAGCAGTACTTC. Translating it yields CASSLWKGSYEQYF.

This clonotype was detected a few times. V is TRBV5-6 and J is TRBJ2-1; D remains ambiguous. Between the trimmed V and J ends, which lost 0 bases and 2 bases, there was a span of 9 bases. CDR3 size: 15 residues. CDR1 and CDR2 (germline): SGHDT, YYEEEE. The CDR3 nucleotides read TGTGCCAGCAGCTTGGGGCGTTCGGCCTACAATGAGCAGTTCTTC. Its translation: CASSLGRSAYNEQFF.

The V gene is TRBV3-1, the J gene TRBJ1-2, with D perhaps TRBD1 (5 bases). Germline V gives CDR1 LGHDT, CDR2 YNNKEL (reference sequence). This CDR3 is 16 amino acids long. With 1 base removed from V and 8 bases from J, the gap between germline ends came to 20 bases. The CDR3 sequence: CASSQVLGEAAGGYTF. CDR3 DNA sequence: TGTGCCAGCAGCCAAGTGTTGGGGGAAGCGGCGGGCGGCTACACCTTC. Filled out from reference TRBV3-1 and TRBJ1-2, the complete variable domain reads DTAVSQTPKYLVTQMGNDKSIKCEQNLGHDTMYWYKQDSKKFLKIMFSYNNKELIINETVPNRFSPKSPDKAHLNLHINSLELGDSAVYFCASSQVLGEAAGGYTFGSGTRLTVV.

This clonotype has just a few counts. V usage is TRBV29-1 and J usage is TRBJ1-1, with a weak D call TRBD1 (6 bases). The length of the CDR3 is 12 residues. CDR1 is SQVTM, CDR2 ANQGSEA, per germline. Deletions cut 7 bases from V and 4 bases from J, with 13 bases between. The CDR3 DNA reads TGCAGCGCCGGGGGGCCGGGCACTGAAGCTTTCTTT. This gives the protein CSAGGPGTEAFF.

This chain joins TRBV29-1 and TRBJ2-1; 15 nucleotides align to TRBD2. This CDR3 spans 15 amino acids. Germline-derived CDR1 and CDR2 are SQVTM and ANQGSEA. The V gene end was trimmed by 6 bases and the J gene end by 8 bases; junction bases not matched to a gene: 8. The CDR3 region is CSVASGTSGRYEQFF. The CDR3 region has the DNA TGCAGCGTCGCCTCCGGGACTAGCGGGAGGTATGAGCAGTTCTTC.

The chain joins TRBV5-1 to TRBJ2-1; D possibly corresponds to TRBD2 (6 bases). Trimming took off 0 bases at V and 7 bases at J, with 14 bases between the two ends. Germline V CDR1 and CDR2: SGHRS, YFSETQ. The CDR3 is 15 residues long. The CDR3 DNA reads TGCGCCAGCAGCTTGGATCCCGGAGGGATGAATGAGCAGTTCTTC. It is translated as CASSLDPGGMNEQFF.

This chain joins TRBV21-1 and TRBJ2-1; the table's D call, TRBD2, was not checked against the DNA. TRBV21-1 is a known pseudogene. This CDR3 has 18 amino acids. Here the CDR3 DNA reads TGTGCCAGCAGCAAAAGGGATAGCGGGAGAGGGACCTACAATGAGCAGTTCTTC. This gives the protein CASSKRDSGRGTYNEQFF.

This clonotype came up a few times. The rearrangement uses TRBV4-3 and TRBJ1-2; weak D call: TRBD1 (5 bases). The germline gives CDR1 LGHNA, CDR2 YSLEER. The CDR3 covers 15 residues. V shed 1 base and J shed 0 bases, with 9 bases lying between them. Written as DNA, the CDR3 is TGCGCCAGCAGCCAAGGGGACGGACCTAACTATGGCTACACCTTC. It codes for CASSQGDGPNYGYTF.

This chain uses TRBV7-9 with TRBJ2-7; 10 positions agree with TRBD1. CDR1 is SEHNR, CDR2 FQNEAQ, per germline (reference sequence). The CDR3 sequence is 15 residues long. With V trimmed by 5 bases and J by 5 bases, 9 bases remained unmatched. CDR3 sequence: CASSRGLTGGDEQYF. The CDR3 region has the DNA TGTGCCAGCAGCCGCGGATTGACAGGGGGCGACGAGCAGTACTTC.

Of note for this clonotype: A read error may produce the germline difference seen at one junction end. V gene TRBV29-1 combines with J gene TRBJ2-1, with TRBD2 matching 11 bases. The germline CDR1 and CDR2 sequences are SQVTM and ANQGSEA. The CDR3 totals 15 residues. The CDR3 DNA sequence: TGCAGCGTAGAAGGGACTAGCGGAAAGAACAATGAGCAGTTCTTC. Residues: CSVEGTSGKNNEQFF.

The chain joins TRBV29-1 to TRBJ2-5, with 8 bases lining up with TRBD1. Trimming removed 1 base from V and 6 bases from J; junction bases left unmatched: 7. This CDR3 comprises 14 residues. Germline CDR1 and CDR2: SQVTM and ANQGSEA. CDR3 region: CSVEAPDREKTQYF. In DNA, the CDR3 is TGCAGCGTTGAAGCCCCGGACAGGGAGAAGACCCAGTACTTC. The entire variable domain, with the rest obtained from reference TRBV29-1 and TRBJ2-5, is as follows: SAVISQKPSRDICQRGTSLTIQCQVDSQVTMMFWYRQQPGQSLTLIATANQGSEATYESGFVIDKFPISRPNLTFSTLTVSNMSPEDSSIYLCSVEAPDREKTQYFGPGTRLLVL.

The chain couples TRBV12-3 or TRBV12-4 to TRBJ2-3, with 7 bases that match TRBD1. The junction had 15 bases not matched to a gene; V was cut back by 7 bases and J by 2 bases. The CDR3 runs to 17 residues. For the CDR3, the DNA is TGTGCCAGCAAGGTCCGTACAGGGGCCTCATTCACAGATACGCAGTATTTT. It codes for CASKVRTGASFTDTQYF.